This T cell receptor beta chain was recorded in a study of cytomegalovirus exposure and HLA in healthy donors. The PCR contained 60 Vbeta and 13 Jbeta primers. The repertoire was sequenced with immunoSEQ multiplex PCR; TCRdb's copy has only in-frame clones and lacks some. The sample lists some 180,000 clones, approximately 11% seen once, with approximately 8.3% in the top ten. The receptor was isolated from a man aged 50 to 60 in good health and CMV-seropositive. The sample comprised PBMCs.

The DNA for the CDR3 is TGTGCCAGCAGCCGAGACACAGGAAGGTATGGCTACACCTTC. It codes for CASSRDTGRYGYTF. V is TRBV5-5 and J is TRBJ1-2; D perhaps matches TRBD1 (5 bases). Trimming shortened V by 4 bases and J by 5 bases, and 15 bases separated the two germline ends. The CDR3 is 14 residues long. CDR1 and CDR2 from the germline V gene are SGHKS and YYEKEE (reference sequence).